This T cell receptor beta chain stems from a study of shared clonotypes between healthy human individuals. Germline-derived CDR1 and CDR2 are LNHDA and SQIVND (reference sequence). The CDR3 runs 17 residues. After removal of 6 bases from V and 0 bases from J, the junction contained 9 bases not matched to a gene. The data were produced by immunoSEQ multiplex PCR, yet TCRdb's version contains in-frame clones alone and is incomplete. Among nearly 750,000 clones listed, about two thirds were seen once. The J gene is TRBJ1-1, the V gene TRBV19; 11 positions match TRBD1. Material for sequencing was memory CD4+ T cells sorted from blood. Subset: CD45RA-negative fraction. The clonotype was recovered from a woman aged 30 to 39 in good health. The CDR3 loop is CASRPLRTGGLNTEAFF. CDR3 DNA: TGTGCCAGTAGACCCCTCCGGACAGGGGGCTTGAACACTGAAGCTTTCTTT.